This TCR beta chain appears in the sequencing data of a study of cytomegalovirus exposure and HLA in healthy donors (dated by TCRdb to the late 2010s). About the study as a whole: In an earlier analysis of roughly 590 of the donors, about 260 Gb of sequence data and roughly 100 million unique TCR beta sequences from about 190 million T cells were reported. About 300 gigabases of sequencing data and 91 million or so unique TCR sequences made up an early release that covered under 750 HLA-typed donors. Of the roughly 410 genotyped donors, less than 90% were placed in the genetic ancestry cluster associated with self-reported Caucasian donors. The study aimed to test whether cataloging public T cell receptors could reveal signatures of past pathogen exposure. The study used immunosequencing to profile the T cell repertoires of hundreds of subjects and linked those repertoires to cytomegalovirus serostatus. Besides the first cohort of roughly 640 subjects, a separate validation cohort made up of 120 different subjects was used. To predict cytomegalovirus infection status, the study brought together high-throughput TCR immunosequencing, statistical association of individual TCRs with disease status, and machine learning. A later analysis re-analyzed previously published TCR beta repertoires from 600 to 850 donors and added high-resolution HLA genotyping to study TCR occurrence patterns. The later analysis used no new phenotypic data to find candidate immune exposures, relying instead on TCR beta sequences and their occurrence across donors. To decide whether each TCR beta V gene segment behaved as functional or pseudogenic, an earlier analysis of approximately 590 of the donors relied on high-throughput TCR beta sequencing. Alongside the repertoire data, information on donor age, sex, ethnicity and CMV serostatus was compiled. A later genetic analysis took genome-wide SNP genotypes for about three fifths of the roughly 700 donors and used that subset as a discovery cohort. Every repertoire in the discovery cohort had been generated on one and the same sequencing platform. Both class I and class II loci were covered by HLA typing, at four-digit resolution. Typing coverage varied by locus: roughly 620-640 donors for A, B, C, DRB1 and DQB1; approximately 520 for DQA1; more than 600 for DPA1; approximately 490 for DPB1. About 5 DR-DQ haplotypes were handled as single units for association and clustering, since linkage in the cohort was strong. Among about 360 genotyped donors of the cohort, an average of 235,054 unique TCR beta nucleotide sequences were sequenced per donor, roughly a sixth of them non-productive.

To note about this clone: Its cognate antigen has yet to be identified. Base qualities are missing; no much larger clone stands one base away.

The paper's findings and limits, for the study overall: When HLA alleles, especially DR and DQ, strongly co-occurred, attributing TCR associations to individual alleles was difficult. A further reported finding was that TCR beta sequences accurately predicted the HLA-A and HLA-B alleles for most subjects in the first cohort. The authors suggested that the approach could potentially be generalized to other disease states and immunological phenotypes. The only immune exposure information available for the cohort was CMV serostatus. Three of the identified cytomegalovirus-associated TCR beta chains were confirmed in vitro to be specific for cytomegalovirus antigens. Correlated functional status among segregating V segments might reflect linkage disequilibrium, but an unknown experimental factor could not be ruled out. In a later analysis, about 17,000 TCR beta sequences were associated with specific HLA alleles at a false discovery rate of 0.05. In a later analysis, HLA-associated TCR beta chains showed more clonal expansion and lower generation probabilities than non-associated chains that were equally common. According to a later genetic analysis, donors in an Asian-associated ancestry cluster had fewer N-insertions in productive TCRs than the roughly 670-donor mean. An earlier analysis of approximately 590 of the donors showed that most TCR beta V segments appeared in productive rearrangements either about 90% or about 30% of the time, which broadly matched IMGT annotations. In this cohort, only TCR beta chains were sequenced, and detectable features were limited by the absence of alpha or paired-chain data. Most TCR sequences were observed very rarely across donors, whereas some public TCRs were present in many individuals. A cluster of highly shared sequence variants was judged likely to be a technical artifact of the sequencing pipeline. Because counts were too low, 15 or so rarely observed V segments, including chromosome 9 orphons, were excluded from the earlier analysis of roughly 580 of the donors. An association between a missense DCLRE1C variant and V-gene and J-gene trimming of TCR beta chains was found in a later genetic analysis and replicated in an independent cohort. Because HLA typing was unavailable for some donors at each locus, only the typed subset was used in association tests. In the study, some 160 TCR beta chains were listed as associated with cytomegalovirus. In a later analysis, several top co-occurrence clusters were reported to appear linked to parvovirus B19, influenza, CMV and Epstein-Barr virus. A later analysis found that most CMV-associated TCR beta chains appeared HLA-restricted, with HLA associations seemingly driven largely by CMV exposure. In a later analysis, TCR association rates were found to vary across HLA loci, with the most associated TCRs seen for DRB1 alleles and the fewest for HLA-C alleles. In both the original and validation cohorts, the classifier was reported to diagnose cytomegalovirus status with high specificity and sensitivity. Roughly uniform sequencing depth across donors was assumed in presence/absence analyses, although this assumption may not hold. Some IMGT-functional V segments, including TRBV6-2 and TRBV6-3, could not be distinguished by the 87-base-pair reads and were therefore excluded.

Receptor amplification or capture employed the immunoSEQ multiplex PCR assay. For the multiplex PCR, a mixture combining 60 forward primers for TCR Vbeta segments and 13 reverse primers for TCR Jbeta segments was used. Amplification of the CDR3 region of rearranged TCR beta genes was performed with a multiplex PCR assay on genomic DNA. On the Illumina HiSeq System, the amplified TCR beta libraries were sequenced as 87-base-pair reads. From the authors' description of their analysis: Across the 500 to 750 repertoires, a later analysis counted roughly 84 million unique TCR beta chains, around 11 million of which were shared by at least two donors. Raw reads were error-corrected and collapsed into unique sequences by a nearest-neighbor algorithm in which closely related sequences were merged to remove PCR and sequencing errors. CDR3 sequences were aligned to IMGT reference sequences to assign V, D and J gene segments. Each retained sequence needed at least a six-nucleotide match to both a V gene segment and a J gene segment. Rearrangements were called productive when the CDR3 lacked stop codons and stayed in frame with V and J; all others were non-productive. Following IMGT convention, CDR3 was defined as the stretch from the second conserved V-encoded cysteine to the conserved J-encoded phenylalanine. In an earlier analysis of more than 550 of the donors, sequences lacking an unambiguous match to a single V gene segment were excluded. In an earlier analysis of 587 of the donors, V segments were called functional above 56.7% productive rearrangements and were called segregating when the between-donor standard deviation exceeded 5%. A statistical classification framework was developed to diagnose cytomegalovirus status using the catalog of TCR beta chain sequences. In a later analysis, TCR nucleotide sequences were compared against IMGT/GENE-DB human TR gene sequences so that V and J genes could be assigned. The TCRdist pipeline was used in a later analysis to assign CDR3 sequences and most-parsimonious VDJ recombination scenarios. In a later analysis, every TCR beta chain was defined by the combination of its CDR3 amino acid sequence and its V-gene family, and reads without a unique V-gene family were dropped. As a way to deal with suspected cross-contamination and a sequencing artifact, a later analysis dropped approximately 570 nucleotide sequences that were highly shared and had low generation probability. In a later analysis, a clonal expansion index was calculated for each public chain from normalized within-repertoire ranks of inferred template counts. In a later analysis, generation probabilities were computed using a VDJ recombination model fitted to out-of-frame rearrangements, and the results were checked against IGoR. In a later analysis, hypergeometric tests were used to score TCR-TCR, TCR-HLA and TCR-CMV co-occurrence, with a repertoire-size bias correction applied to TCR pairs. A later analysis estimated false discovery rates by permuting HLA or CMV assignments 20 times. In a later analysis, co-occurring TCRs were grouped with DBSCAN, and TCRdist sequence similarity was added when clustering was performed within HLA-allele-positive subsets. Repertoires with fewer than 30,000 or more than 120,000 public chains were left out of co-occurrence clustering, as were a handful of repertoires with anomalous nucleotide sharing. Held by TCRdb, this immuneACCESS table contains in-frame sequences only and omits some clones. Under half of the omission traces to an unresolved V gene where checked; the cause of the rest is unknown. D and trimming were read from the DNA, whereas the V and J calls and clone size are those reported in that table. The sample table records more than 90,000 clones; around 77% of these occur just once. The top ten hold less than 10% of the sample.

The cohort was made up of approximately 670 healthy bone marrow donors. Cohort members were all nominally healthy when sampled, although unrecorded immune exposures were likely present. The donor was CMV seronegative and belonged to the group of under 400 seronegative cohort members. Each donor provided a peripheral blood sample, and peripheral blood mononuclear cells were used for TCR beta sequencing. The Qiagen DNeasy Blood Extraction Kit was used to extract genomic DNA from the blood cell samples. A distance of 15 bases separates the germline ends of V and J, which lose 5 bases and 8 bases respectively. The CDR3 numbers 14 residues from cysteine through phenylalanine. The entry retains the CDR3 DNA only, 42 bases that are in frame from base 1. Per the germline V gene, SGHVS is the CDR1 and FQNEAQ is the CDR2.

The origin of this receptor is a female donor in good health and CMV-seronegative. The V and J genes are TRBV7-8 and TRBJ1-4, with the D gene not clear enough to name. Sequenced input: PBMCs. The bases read TGTGCCAGCAGCCAACCGGGATTTGAGGAAAAACTGTTTTTT. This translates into CASSQPGFEEKLFF.